What follows are 24 T cell receptor beta chains derived from one specimen sequenced in a study of T cell responses to AZD1222 COVID-19 vaccine. Here immunoSEQ multiplex PCR was the method, and the copy in TCRdb shows in-frame clones only, minus some. The sample includes under 200,000 clones, roughly nine tenths of them seen just once. Here the sequenced sample was peripheral blood, taken on day 0 of MenACWY control vaccination. The receptors were gathered from an adult in good health.

The chain carries TRBV12-5 and TRBJ2-5; TRBD1 agrees at 9 bases. The V and J ends lost 1 base and 4 bases, in that order; junction bases with no gene match: 7. This CDR3 has 16 amino acids. Germline V gene sequence: CDR1 LGHNT, CDR2 FRNRAP. The CDR3 DNA reads as TGTGCTAGTGGTTTGGGCGGACAGGGGATCGGAGAGACCCAGTACTTC. Residues: CASGLGGQGIGETQYF.

The chain employs TRBV6-5 and TRBJ1-5; 7 bases are shared with TRBD1. V lost 7 bases to trimming and J lost 6 bases; unmatched junction nucleotides: 9. Germline CDR1 reads MNHEY; CDR2 reads SVGAGI. The CDR3 sequence is 14 residues long. The CDR3 is CASNPDRMVQPQHF. The CDR3 DNA reads as TGTGCCAGCAACCCGGACAGGATGGTTCAGCCCCAGCATTTT.

The rearrangement joins TRBV30 to TRBJ1-1; D is ambiguous. The CDR3 consists of 13 residues. The V gene lost 2 bases and the J gene lost 1 base, with 8 bases spanning the gap. The germline V gene encodes CDR1 GTSNPN and CDR2 SVGIG (reference sequence). CDR3 loop: CAWSWEGNTEAFF. The DNA of the CDR3 is TGTGCCTGGAGTTGGGAGGGGAACACTGAAGCTTTCTTT.

V usage is TRBV27 and J usage is TRBJ2-1; D unclear. Trimming cost V 4 bases and J 9 bases, with 7 bases left between them. This CDR3 comprises 11 residues. Germline V CDR1 and CDR2: MNHEY, SMNVEV (reference sequence). DNA for the CDR3: TGTGCCAGCAGTTCTGTTGCTGAGCAGTTCTTC. Translating gives CASSSVAEQFF.

This CDR3 reads CASSLALNTEAFF. For the CDR3, the DNA is TGCGCCAGCAGCTTGGCCCTCAACACTGAAGCTTTCTTT. The gene calls are TRBV5-1 and TRBJ1-1, with D uncertain. Germline V gene lookup returns CDR1 SGHRS and CDR2 YFSETQ. Trimming left V 0 bases short and J 2 bases short, with 5 bases between. The CDR3 totals 13 residues.

This clone was detected once. V and J are TRBV18 and TRBJ2-3, with D possibly called TRBD1 or TRBD2 (5 bases each). V lost 2 bases and J lost 6, with 9 bases in between. The CDR3 runs to 13 residues. Germline lookup yields CDR1 KGHSH and CDR2 LQKENI. The CDR3 nucleotides are TGTGCCAGCTCACCAATGGGGGTTGATACGCAGTATTTT. Translated, it gives CASSPMGVDTQYF.

The CDR3 nucleotides are TGTGCCCTCGAGATAGCGGGAGTAAATGAGCAGTTCTTC. Its translation: CALEIAGVNEQFF. The chain joins TRBV7-9 to TRBJ2-1; 9 bases line up with TRBD2. The CDR3 is made up of 13 amino acids. Germline CDR1 and CDR2: SEHNR and FQNEAQ (reference sequence). V trimming: 11 bases; J trimming: 7 bases; junction bases outside the gene matches: 9.

The chain links TRBV24-1 to TRBJ2-1, with D perhaps TRBD2 (6 bases). Germline CDR1 is KGHDR and CDR2 is SFDVKD. CDR3 size: 14 residues. With 4 bases removed from V and 8 bases from J, the gap between germline ends came to 14 bases. CDR3 nucleotide sequence: TGTGCCACCAGTGAATCCGGAGGGCTCGATGAGCAGTTCTTC. This sequence encodes CATSESGGLDEQFF.

The genes are TRBV3-1 (or the pseudogene TRBV3-2) and TRBJ2-1; 11 positions match TRBD2. V lost 2 bases to trimming and J lost 5 bases; unmatched junction nucleotides: 8. The CDR3 has 17 residues. CDR1 is LGHDT and CDR2 is YNNKEL in the germline V gene (reference sequence). The CDR3 protein is CASSQLMRLAGNNEQFF. DNA for the CDR3: TGTGCCAGCAGCCAACTTATGAGACTAGCGGGAAACAATGAGCAGTTCTTC.

DNA of the CDR3: TGTGCCGCCGGGGGACCTAGCACAGATACGCAGTATTTT. It yields the protein CAAGGPSTDTQYF. V and J are TRBV28 and TRBJ2-3; weak D call: TRBD2 (6 bases). The CDR3 is made up of 13 amino acids. Germline V gene sequence: CDR1 MDHEN, CDR2 SYDVKM. Deletions cut 11 bases from V and 0 bases from J, with 12 bases between.

This clone has only one observation. CDR3 bases: TGTGCCAGCAGTTACTCGTCGGGATTGGGGCAAGAGACCCAGTACTTC. Its translation is CASSYSSGLGQETQYF. The rearrangement joins TRBV6-2 or TRBV6-3 to TRBJ2-5; tentative D call: TRBD2 (5 bases). Trimming took off 0 bases at V and 2 bases at J, with 13 bases between the two ends. Germline assignment: CDR1 MNHEY and CDR2 SVGEGT. CDR3 length: 16 residues.

The table lists this clone with a count of one. The rearrangement uses TRBV9 and TRBJ1-1, with D hard to call. Germline CDR1 reads SGDLS; CDR2 reads YYNGEE. The CDR3 runs to 14 residues. Trimming left V 4 bases short and J 3 bases short, with 13 bases between. This CDR3 is CASSSLSEDTEAFF. As DNA, the CDR3 is TGTGCCAGCAGCTCCTTGAGTGAGGACACTGAAGCTTTCTTT.

The chain joins TRBV7-3 to TRBJ1-2, with D unclear. Trimming left V 0 bases short and J 2 bases short, with 13 bases between. Germline loops: CDR1 SGHTA, CDR2 FQGTGA. The CDR3 extends over 16 amino acids. The CDR3: CASSLTASQRNYGYTF. CDR3 coding DNA: TGTGCCAGCAGCTTAACGGCAAGCCAACGGAACTATGGCTACACCTTC. Using reference TRBV7-3 and TRBJ1-2 for the parts outside the CDR3, the full variable domain is GAGVSQTPSNKVTEKGKYVELRCDPISGHTALYWYRQSLGQGPEFLIYFQGTGAADDSGLPNDRFFAVRPEGSVSTLKIQRTERGDSAVYLCASSLTASQRNYGYTFGSGTRLTVV.

The V gene is TRBV2, the J gene TRBJ2-1, with 11 bases aligning to TRBD2. V lost 6 bases to trimming and J lost 4 bases; unmatched junction nucleotides: 11. CDR1 is SNHLY, CDR2 FYNNEI, per germline. The CDR3 length is 17 residues. The chain's CDR3 is CASSYSGLAGVYNEQFF. DNA for the CDR3: TGTGCCAGCAGCTACTCTGGACTAGCGGGTGTGTACAATGAGCAGTTCTTC.

The V and J genes are TRBV2 and TRBJ2-7, with D uncertain. The CDR3 contains 14 residues. CDR1 and CDR2 (germline): SNHLY, FYNNEI. V was cut by 5 bases and J by 0 bases, with 11 bases left in between. The CDR3 region is CASSKDGGSYEQYF. The CDR3 nucleotides read TGTGCCAGCAGTAAGGACGGTGGCTCCTACGAGCAGTACTTC.

The genes are TRBV14 and TRBJ1-6, with D tentatively TRBD1 (5 bases). Trimming cost V 1 base and J 9 bases, with 10 bases left between them. The CDR3 covers 14 residues. Germline V lookup: CDR1 SGHDN, CDR2 FVKESK. The CDR3 is CASSQAARASPLHF. The CDR3 DNA reads TGTGCCAGCAGCCAAGCGGCCAGGGCTTCACCCCTCCACTTT.

This clone was counted a few times. The V gene is TRBV2, the J gene TRBJ2-1; D unresolved. Germline-derived CDR1 and CDR2 are SNHLY and FYNNEI. This CDR3 contains 14 residues. V gave up 1 base and J gave up 7 bases, with 11 bases separating them. CDR3 residues: CASSEVIRWNEQFF. The CDR3, as DNA: TGTGCCAGCAGTGAAGTAATTAGGTGGAATGAGCAGTTCTTC. Full variable domain (outside the CDR3, taken from reference TRBV2 and TRBJ2-1): EPEVTQTPSHQVTQMGQEVILRCVPISNHLYFYWYRQILGQKVEFLVSFYNNEISEKSEIFDDQFSVERPDGSNFTLKIRSTKLEDSAMYFCASSEVIRWNEQFFGPGTRLTVL.

The genes are TRBV7-2 and TRBJ2-3, with D possibly matching TRBD2 (5 bases). Germline V CDR1 and CDR2: SGHTA, FQGNSA. Trimming stripped 6 bases from V and 1 base from J, with 17 bases between. The length of the CDR3 is 16 residues. In DNA form, the CDR3 reads TGTGCCAGCAGGGTGGGAGTGGGAGCCCGCACAGATACGCAGTATTTT. It yields the protein CASRVGVGARTDTQYF.

The chain carries TRBV7-9 and TRBJ1-4; 7 bases line up with TRBD1. V shed 5 bases and J 7 bases; nucleotides not matched to a gene: 10. The CDR3 sequence is 15 residues long. The germline CDR1 and CDR2 sequences are SEHNR and FQNEAQ (reference sequence). The CDR3 DNA is TGTGCCAGCAGCCATGGTGGGACAGCCCTTGAAAAACTGTTTTTT. Its translation is CASSHGGTALEKLFF.

This chain connects TRBV10-2 to TRBJ2-1, with D perhaps TRBD2 (5 bases). From germline, CDR1 is WSHSY and CDR2 SAAADI. V lost 6 bases, J lost 0 bases, and 9 bases lay in between. The CDR3 consists of 14 residues. The CDR3 DNA sequence: TGCGCCAGCAGGGTCGGGGACTCCTACAATGAGCAGTTCTTC. Protein: CASRVGDSYNEQFF.

This chain links TRBV19 with TRBJ1-5; the D gene is possibly TRBD1 (5 bases). Germline V gene lookup returns CDR1 LNHDA and CDR2 SQIVND (reference sequence). Trimming shortened V by 1 base and J by 7 bases, and 14 bases separated the two germline ends. The CDR3 consists of 15 residues. This CDR3 is CASSIGQGNGQPQHF. CDR3 in DNA: TGTGCCAGTAGTATAGGGCAGGGTAATGGGCAGCCCCAGCATTTT.

The genes are TRBV5-4 and TRBJ1-1; perhaps TRBD1 as D (5 bases). Germline V gene lookup returns CDR1 SGHNT and CDR2 YYREEE (reference sequence). This CDR3 has 15 amino acids. Deletions cut 0 bases from V and 0 bases from J, with 9 bases between. The CDR3 sequence is CASSLGGSMNTEAFF. The CDR3 nucleotides are TGTGCCAGCAGCTTGGGGGGGTCTATGAACACTGAAGCTTTCTTT.

This rearrangement joins TRBV15 to TRBJ2-7; maybe TRBD2 (5 bases). V lost 2 bases and J lost 6, with 17 bases in between. CDR1 is LNHNV and CDR2 is YYDKDF in the germline V gene (reference sequence). CDR3 length: 15 amino acids. CDR3 sequence reads: CATSRSQWERGEQYF. The CDR3 DNA sequence: TGTGCCACCAGCAGATCTCAGTGGGAGCGAGGCGAGCAGTACTTC.

A few counts support this clone. V and J are TRBV11-3 and TRBJ1-2; D remains ambiguous. Between the trimmed V and J ends, which lost 2 bases and 5 bases, there was a span of 9 bases. In germline, CDR1 is SGHNT, CDR2 YENEEA. This CDR3 region has 13 residues. CDR3 region: CASSLSGSYGYTF. The CDR3 DNA sequence: TGTGCCAGCAGCTTATCAGGCAGTTATGGCTACACCTTC.